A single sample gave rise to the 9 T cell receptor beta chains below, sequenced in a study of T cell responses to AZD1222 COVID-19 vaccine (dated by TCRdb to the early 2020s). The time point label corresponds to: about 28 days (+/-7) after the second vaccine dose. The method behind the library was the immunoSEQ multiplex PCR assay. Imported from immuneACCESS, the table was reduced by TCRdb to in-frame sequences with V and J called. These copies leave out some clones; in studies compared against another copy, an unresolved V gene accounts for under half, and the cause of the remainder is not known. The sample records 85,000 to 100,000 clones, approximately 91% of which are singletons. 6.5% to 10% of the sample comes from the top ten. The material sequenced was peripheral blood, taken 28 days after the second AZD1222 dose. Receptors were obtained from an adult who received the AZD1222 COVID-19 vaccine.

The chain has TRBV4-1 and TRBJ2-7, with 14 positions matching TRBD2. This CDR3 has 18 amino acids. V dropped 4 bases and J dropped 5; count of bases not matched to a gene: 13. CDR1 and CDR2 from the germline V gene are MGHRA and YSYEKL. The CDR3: CASSRRLAGGPAVNEQYF. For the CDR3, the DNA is TGCGCCAGCAGCCGACGACTAGCGGGAGGGCCCGCGGTTAACGAGCAGTACTTC.

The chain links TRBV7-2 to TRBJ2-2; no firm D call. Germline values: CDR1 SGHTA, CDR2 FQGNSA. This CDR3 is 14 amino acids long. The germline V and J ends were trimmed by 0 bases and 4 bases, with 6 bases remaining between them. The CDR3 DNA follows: TGTGCCAGCAGCTTAGCCCTAACCACCGGGGAGCTGTTTTTT. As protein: CASSLALTTGELFF.

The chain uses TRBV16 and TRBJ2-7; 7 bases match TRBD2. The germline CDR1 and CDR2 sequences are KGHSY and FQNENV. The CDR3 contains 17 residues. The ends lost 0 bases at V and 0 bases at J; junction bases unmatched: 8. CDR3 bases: TGTGCCAGCAGCCAATCGGGGCGGCGGACTAGCTCCTACGAGCAGTACTTC. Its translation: CASSQSGRRTSSYEQYF.

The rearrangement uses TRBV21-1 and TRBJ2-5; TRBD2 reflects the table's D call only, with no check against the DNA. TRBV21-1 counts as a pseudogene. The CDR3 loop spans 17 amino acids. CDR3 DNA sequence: TGTGCCAGCAGCAAAGAGGGGACTAGCGGGGCCCAAGAGACCCAGTACTTC. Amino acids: CASSKEGTSGAQETQYF.

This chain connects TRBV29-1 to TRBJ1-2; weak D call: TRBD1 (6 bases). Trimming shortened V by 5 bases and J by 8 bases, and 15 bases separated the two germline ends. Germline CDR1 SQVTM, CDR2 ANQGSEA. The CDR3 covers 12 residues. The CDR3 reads CSVRTELGGYTF. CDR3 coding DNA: TGCAGCGTTAGGACAGAACTCGGGGGCTACACCTTC.

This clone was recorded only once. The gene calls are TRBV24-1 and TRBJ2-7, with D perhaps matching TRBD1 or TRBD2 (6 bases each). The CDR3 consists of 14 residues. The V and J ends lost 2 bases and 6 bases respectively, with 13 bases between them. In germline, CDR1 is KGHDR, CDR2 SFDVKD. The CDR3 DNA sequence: TGTGCCACCAGTGATTACCGGACAGCGGGCGAGCAGTACTTC. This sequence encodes CATSDYRTAGEQYF.

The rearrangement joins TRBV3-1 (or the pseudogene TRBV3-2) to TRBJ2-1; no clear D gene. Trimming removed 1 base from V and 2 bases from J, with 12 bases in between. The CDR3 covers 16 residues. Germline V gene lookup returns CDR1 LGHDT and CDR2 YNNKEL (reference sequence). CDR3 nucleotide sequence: TGTGCCAGCAGCCAAGTTTCGCCTACTGCCTACAATGAGCAGTTCTTC. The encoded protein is CASSQVSPTAYNEQFF.

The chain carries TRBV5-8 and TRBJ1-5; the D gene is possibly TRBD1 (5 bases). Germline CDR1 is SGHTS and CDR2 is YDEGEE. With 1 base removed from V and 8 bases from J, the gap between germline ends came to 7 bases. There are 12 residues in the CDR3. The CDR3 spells CASSLRGKPQHF. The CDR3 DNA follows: TGTGCCAGCAGCTTGAGGGGTAAGCCCCAGCATTTT.

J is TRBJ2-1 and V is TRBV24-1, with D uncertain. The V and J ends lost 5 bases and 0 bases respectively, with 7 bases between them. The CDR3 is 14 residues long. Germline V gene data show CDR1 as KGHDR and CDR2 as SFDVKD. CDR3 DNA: TGTGCCACCAGTGGTCCCCGCTCCTACAATGAGCAGTTCTTC. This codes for CATSGPRSYNEQFF.